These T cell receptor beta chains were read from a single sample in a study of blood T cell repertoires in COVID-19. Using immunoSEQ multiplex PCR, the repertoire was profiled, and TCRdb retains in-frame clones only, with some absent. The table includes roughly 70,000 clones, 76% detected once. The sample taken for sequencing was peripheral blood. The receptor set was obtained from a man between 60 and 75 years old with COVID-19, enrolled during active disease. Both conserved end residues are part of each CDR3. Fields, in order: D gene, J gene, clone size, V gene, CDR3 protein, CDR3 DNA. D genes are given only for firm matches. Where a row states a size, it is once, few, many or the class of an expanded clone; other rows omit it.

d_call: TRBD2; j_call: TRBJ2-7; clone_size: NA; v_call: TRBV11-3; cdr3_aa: CASTQTSGSPYEQYF; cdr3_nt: TGTGCCAGCACCCAGACTAGCGGGAGTCCCTACGAGCAGTACTTC
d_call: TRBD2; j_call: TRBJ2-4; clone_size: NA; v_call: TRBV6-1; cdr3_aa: CASSENPGLAGGLAKNIQYF; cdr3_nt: TGTGCCAGCAGTGAAAACCCGGGACTAGCGGGGGGCCTAGCCAAAAACATTCAGTACTTC
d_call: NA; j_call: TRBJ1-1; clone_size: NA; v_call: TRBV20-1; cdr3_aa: CSAPEGREAFF; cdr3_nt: TGCAGTGCTCCCGAGGGCCGTGAAGCTTTCTTT
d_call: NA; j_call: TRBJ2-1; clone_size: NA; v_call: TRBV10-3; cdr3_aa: CAIGDKEQFF; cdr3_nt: TGTGCCATCGGCGACAAAGAGCAGTTCTTC
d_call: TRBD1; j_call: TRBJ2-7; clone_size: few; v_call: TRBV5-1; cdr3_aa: CASEVGQGLYEQYF; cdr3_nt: TGCGCCAGCGAGGTTGGACAGGGACTCTACGAGCAGTACTTC
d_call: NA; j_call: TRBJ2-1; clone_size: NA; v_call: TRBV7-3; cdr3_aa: CASSLKAGLLYNEQFF; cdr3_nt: TGTGCCAGCAGCTTAAAGGCGGGTTTACTCTACAATGAGCAGTTCTTC
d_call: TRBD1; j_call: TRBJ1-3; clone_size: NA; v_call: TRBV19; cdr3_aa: CASGTGASGNTIYF; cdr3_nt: TGTGCCAGTGGGACAGGGGCCTCTGGAAACACCATATATTTT
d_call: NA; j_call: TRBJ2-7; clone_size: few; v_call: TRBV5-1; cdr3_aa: CASSPRGQTSLYEQYF; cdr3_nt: TGCGCCAGCAGCCCACGGGGTCAGACCTCTCTCTACGAGCAGTACTTC
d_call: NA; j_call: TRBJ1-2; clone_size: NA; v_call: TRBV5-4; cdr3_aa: CASSLQQASDGYTF; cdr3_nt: TGTGCCAGCAGCTTGCAGCAGGCTTCAGATGGCTACACCTTC
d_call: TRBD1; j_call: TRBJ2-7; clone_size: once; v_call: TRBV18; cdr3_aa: CASSPRRTGDEQYF; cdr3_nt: TGTGCCAGCTCACCACGAAGGACAGGGGACGAGCAGTACTTC
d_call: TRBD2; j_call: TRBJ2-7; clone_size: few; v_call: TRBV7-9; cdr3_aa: CASSPRLAGPEEQYF; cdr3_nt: TGTGCCAGCAGCCCGAGACTAGCGGGTCCGGAAGAGCAGTACTTC
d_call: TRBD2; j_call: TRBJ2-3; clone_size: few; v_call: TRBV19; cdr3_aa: CASSIRGGTDTQYF; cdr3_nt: TGTGCCAGTAGTATCCGGGGGGGAACAGATACGCAGTATTTT
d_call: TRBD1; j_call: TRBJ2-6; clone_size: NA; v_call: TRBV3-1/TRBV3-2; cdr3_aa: CASSQGQGEANVLTF; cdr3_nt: TGTGCCAGCAGCCAAGGACAGGGCGAGGCCAACGTCCTGACTTTC
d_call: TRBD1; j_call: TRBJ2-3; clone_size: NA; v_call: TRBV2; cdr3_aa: CASSGDRGTDTQYF; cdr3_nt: TGTGCCAGCAGTGGAGACAGGGGCACAGATACGCAGTATTTT
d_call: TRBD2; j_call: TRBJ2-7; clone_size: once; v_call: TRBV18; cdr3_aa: CASSREGYAYEQYF; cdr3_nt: TGTGCCAGCTCTCGGGAGGGATACGCCTACGAGCAGTACTTC
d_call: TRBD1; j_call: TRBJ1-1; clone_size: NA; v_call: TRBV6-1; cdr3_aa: CASSESTGGPEAFF; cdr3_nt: TGTGCCAGCAGTGAATCGACAGGGGGCCCTGAAGCTTTCTTT
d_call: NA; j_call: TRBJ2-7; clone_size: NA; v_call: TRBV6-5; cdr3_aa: CASTEGAYEQYF; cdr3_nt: TGTGCCAGCACCGAGGGGGCCTACGAGCAGTACTTC
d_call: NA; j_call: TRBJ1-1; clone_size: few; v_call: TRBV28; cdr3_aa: CASSFLAGGPQAFF; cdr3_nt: NA
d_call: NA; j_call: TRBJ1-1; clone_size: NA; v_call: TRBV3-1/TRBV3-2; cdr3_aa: CASSRGAWRNTEAFF; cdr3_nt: TGTGCCAGCAGCCGCGGCGCTTGGAGGAACACTGAAGCTTTCTTT
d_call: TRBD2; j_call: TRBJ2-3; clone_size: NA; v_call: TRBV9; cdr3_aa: CASSGVGGRADTQYF; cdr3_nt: TGTGCCAGCAGCGGGGTGGGAGGGCGAGCAGATACGCAGTATTTT
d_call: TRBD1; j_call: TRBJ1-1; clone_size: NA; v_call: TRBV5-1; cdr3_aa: CASSDGQGGNTEAFF; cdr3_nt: TGCGCCAGCAGCGACGGACAGGGAGGGAACACTGAAGCTTTCTTT
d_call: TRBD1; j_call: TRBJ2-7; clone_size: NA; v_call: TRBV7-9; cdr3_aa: CASSSRDSTYEQYF; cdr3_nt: TGTGCCAGCAGCTCCCGGGACAGCACCTACGAGCAGTACTTC
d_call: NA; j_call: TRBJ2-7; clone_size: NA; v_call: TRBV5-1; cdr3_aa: CASSSRGPSSYEQYF; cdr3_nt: TGCGCCAGCAGCTCCCGTGGGCCGAGCTCCTACGAGCAGTACTTC
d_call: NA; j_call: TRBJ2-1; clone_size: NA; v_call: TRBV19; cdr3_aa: CASSASGDNEQFF; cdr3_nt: TGTGCCAGTAGCGCCAGCGGAGACAATGAGCAGTTCTTC
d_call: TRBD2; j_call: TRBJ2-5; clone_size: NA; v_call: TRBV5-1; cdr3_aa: CASSRAPSGTSGGIREPQYF; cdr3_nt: TGCGCCAGCAGCAGAGCTCCCTCCGGGACTAGCGGGGGGATAAGAGAACCCCAGTACTTC
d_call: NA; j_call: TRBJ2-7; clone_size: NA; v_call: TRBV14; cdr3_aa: CASSQVPGQPYEQYF; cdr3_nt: TGTGCCAGCAGCCAAGTCCCAGGACAGCCCTACGAGCAGTACTTC
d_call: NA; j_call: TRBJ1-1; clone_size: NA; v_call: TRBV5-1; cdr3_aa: CASSMGLLNTEAFF; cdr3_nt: TGCGCCAGCAGCATGGGACTCCTGAACACTGAAGCTTTCTTT
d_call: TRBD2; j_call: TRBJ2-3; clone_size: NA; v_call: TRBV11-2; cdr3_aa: CASSWTSGPTDTQYF; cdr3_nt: TGTGCCAGCAGCTGGACTAGCGGGCCCACAGATACGCAGTATTTT
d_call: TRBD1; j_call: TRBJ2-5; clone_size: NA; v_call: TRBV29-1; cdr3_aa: CSVPGQGQFETQYF; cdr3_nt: TGCAGCGTTCCGGGACAGGGGCAATTCGAGACCCAGTACTTC
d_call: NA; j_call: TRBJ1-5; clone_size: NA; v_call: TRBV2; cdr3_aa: CASSEPLEGQPQHF; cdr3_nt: TGTGCCAGCAGTGAACCCCTTGAGGGTCAGCCCCAGCATTTT
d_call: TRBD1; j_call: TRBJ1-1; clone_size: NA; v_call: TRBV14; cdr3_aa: CASRLDRGTEAFF; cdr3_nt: TGTGCCAGCAGACTTGACAGGGGAACTGAAGCTTTCTTT
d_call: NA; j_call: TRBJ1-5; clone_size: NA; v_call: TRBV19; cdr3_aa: CASTHDLGNQPQHF; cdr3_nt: TGTGCCAGTACCCATGACTTAGGCAATCAGCCCCAGCATTTT
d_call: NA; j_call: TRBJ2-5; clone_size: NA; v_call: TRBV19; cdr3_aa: CASSRTVQETQYF; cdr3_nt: TGTGCCAGTAGTCGGACAGTTCAAGAGACCCAGTACTTC
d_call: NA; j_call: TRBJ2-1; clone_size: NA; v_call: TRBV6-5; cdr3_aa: CASSYLNEQFF; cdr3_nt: TGTGCCAGCAGTTACCTCAATGAGCAGTTCTTC
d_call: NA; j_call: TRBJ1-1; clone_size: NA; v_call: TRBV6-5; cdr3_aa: CASSYSTDFNTEAFF; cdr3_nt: TGTGCCAGCAGTTACTCGACAGATTTCAACACTGAAGCTTTCTTT
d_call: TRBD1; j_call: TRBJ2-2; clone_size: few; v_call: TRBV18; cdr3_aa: CASSRGQGVNTGELFF; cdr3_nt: TGTGCCAGCTCACGTGGACAGGGGGTGAACACCGGGGAGCTGTTTTTT
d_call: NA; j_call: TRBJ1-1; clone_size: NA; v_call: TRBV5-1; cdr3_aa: CASSLALGRGDTEAFF; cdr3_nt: TGCGCCAGCAGCTTGGCCTTGGGGAGGGGGGACACTGAAGCTTTCTTT
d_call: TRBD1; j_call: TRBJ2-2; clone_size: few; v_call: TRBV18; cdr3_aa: CASSPLQGYTGELFF; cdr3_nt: TGTGCCAGCTCACCTCTACAGGGGTACACCGGGGAGCTGTTTTTT
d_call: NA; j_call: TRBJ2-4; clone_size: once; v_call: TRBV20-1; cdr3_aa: CSSIAKNIQYF; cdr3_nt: TGCAGCTCTATAGCCAAAAACATTCAGTACTTC
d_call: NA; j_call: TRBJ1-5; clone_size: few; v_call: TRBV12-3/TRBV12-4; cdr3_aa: CASSYREQPQHF; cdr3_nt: TGTGCCAGCAGTTACAGGGAGCAGCCCCAGCATTTT
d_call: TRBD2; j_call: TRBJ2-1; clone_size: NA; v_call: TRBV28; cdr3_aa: CASILSGAGGTNEQFF; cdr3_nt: TGTGCCAGCATCCTCTCTGGAGCGGGGGGTACCAATGAGCAGTTCTTC
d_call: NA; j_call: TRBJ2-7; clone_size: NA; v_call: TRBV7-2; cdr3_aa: CASSQQGNSYEQYF; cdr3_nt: TGTGCCAGCAGCCAACAGGGAAACTCCTACGAGCAGTACTTC
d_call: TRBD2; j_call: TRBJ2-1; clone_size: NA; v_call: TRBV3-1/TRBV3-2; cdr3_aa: CASSQEWGGTSGMGEQFF; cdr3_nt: TGTGCCAGCAGCCAAGAGTGGGGCGGGACTAGCGGGATGGGGGAGCAGTTCTTC
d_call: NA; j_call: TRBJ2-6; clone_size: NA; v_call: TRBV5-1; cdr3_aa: CASSLGLFSGANVLTF; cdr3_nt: TGCGCCAGCAGCTTGGGGCTTTTCTCTGGGGCCAACGTCCTGACTTTC
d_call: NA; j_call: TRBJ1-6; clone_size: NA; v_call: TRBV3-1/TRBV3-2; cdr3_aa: CASSTTRNSPLHF; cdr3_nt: TGTGCCAGCAGCACGACTCGGAATTCACCCCTCCACTTT
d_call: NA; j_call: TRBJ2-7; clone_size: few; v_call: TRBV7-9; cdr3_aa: CASSHGSRSYEQYF; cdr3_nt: TGTGCCAGCAGCCACGGTTCCCGGTCCTACGAGCAGTACTTC
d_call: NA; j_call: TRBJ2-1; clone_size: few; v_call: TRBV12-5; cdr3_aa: CASGIYSYNEQFF; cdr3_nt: TGTGCTAGTGGTATCTACTCCTACAATGAGCAGTTCTTC
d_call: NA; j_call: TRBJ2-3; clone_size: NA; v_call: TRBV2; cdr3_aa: CASSANVGDTQYF; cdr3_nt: TGTGCCAGCAGTGCTAACGTCGGAGATACGCAGTATTTT
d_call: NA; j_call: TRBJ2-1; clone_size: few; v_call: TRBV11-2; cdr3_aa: CASYTRGSEQFF; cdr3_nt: TGTGCCAGCTATACCCGAGGGTCAGAGCAGTTCTTC
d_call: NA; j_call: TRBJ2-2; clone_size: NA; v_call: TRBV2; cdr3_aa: CASSALGGRLFF; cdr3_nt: TGTGCCAGCAGCGCGCTTGGAGGGAGGCTGTTTTTT
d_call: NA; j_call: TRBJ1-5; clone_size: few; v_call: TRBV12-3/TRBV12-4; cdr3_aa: CASSLGQNQPQHF; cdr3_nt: TGTGCCAGCAGTTTAGGACAAAATCAGCCCCAGCATTTT
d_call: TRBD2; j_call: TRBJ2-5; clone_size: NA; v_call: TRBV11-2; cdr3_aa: CASSYGTSGDQETQYF; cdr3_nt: TGTGCCAGCAGCTATGGGACTAGCGGTGATCAAGAGACCCAGTACTTC
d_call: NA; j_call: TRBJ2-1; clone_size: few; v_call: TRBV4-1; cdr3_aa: CASSQDYVREGGNNEQFF; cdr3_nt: TGCGCCAGCAGCCAAGATTATGTGAGGGAAGGCGGCAACAATGAGCAGTTCTTC
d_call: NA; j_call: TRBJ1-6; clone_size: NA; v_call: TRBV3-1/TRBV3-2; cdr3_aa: CASSPVPYNSPLHF; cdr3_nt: TGTGCCAGCAGCCCGGTTCCTTATAATTCACCCCTCCACTTT
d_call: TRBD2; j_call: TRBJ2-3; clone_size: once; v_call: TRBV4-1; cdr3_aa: CASSQEERGGRHTQYF; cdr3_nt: TGCGCCAGCAGCCAAGAAGAACGGGGGGGACGGCATACGCAGTATTTT
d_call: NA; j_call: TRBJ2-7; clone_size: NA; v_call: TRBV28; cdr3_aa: CASTRPGGEQYF; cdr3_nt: TGTGCCAGCACCCGGCCAGGGGGGGAGCAGTACTTC
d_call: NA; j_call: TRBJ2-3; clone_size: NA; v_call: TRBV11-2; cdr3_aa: CASSLGWATDTQYF; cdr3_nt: TGTGCCAGCAGCTTAGGCTGGGCCACAGATACGCAGTATTTT